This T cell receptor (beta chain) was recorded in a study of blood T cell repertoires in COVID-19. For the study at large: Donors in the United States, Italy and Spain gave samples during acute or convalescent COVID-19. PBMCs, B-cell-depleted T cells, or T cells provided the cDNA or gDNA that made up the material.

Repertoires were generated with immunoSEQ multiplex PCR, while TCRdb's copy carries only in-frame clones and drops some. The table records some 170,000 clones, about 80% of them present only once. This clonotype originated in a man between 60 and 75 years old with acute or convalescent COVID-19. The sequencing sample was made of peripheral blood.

CDR3 bases: TGTGCCAGCAGTTCCCTACCGGGGGGGGCGCGTGAGCAGTTCTTC. It codes for CASSSLPGGAREQFF. V is TRBV27 and J is TRBJ2-1, with 8 bases identical to TRBD2. This CDR3 region has 15 residues. Germline V gene sequence: CDR1 MNHEY, CDR2 SMNVEV (reference sequence). The V gene end was trimmed by 4 bases and the J gene end by 9 bases; junction bases not matched to a gene: 11.